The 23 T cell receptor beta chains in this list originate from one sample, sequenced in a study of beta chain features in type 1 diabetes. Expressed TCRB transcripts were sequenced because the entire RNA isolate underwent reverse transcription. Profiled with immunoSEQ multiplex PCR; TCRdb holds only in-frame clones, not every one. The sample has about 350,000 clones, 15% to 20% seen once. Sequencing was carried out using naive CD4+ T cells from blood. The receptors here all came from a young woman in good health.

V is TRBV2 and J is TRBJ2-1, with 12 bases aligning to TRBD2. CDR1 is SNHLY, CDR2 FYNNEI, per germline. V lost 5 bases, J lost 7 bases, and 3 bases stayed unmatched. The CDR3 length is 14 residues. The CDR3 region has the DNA TGTGCCAGCAGTCTCGGACTAGCGGGGAATGAGCAGTTCTTC. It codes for CASSLGLAGNEQFF.

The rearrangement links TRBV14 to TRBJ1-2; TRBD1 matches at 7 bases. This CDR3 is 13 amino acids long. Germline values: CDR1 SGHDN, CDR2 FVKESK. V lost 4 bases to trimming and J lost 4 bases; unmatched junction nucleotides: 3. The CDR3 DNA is TGTGCCAGCAGCCCCGGGACAGTCTATGGCTACACCTTC. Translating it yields CASSPGTVYGYTF.

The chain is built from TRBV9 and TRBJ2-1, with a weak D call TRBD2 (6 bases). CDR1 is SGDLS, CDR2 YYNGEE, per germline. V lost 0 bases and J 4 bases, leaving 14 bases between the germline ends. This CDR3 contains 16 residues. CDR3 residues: CASSVGPGLGYNEQFF. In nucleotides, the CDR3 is TGTGCCAGCAGCGTAGGACCGGGACTGGGGTACAATGAGCAGTTCTTC.

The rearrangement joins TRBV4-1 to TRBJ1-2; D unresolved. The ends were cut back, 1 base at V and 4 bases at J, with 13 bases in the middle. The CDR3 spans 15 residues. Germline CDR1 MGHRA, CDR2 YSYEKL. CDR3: CASSQVIRVVYGYTF. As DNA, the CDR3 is TGCGCCAGCAGCCAAGTCATCCGGGTAGTCTATGGCTACACCTTC.

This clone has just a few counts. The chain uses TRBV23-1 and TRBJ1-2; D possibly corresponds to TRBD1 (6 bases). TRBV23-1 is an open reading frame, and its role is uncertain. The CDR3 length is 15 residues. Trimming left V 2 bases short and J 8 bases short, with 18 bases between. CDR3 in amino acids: CASSQRVTGIGGYTF. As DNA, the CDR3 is TGCGCCAGCAGTCAACGCGTCACAGGGATTGGAGGCTACACCTTC.

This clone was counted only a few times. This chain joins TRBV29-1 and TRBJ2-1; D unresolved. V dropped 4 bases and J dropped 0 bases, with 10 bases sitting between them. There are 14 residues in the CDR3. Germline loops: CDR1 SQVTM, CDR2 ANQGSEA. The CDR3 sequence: CSVGAMSSYNEQFF. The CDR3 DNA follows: TGCAGCGTTGGGGCGATGAGCTCCTACAATGAGCAGTTCTTC.

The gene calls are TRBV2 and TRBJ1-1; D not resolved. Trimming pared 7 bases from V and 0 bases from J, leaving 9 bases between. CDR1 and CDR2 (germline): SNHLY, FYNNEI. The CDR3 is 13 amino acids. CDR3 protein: CASTGYMNTEAFF. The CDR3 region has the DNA TGTGCCAGCACCGGGTACATGAACACTGAAGCTTTCTTT.

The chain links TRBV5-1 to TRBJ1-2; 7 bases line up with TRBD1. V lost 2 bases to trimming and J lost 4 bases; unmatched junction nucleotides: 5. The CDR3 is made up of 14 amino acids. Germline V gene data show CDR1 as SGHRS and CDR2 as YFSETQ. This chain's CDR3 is CASSFSTGTYGYTF. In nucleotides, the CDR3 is TGCGCCAGCAGCTTTTCGACAGGGACCTATGGCTACACCTTC.

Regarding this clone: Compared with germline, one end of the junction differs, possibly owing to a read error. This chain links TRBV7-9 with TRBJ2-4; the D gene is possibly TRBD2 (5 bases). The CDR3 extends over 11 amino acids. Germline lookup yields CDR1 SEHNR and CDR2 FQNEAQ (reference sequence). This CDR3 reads CASSLGEEVVF. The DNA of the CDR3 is TGTGCCAGCAGCTTAGGTGAGGAGGTCGTCTTC.

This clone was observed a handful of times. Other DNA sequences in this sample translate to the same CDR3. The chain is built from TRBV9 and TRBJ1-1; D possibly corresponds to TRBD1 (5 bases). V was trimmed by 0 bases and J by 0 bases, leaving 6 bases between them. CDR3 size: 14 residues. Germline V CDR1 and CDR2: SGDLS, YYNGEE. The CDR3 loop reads CASSVGQMNTEAFF. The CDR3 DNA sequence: TGTGCCAGCAGCGTAGGACAGATGAACACTGAAGCTTTCTTT.

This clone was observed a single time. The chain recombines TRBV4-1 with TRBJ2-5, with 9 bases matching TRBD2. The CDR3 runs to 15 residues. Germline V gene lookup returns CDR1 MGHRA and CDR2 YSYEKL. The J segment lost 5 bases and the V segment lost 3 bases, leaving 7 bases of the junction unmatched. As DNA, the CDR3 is TGCGCCAGCAGCCAGGCCGGGACTAGCAGCGAGACCCAGTACTTC. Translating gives CASSQAGTSSETQYF.

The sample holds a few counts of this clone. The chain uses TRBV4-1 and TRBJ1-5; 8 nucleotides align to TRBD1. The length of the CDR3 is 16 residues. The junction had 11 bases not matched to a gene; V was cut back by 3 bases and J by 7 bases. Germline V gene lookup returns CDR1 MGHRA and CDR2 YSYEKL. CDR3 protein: CASSHLGQGKIQPQHF. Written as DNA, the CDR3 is TGCGCCAGCAGCCACCTTGGACAGGGCAAGATCCAGCCCCAGCATTTT.

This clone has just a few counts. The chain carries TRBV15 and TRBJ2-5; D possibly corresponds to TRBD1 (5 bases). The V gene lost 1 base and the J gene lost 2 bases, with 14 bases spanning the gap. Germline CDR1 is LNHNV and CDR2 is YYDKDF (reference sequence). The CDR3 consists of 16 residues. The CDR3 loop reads CATSRGGRDIQETQYF. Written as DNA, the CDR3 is TGTGCCACCAGCAGAGGTGGCAGGGATATACAAGAGACCCAGTACTTC.

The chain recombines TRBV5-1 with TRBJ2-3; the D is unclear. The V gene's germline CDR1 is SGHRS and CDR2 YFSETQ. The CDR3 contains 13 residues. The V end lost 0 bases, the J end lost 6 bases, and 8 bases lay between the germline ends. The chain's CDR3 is CASSLDNGDTQYF. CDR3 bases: TGCGCCAGCAGCTTGGATAACGGGGATACGCAGTATTTT.

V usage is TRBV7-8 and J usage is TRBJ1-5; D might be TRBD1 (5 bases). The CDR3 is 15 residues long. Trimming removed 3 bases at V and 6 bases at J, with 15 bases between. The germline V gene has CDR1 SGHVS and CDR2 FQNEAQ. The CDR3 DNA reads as TGTGCCAGCAGCTTCAGGGAAGGGCAGAGTCAGCCCCAGCATTTT. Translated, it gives CASSFREGQSQPQHF.

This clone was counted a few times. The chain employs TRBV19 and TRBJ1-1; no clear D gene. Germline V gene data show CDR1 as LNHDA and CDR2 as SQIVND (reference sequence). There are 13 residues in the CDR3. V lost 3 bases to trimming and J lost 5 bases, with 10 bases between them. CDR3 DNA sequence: TGTGCCAGTAGTATGGCTGAGGTGACTGAAGCTTTCTTT. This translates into CASSMAEVTEAFF. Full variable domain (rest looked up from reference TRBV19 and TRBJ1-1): DGGITQSPKYLFRKEGQNVTLSCEQNLNHDAMYWYRQDPGQGLRLIYYSQIVNDFQKGDIAEGYSVSREKKESFPLTVTSAQKNPTAFYLCASSMAEVTEAFFGQGTRLTVV.

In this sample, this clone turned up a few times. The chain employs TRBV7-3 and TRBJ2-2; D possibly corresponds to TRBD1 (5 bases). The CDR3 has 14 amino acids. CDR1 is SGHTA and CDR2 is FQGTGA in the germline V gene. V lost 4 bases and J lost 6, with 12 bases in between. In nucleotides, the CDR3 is TGTGCCAGCAGCTGGGGCCCTGGGGCCGGGGAGCTGTTTTTT. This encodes CASSWGPGAGELFF.

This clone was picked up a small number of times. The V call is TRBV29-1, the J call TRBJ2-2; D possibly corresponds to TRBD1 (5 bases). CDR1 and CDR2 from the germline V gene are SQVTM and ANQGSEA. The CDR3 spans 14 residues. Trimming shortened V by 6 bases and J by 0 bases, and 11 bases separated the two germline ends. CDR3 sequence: CSVLAQANTGELFF. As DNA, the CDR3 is TGCAGCGTGCTCGCACAGGCGAACACCGGGGAGCTGTTTTTT.

The CDR3 DNA sequence: TGTGCCAGTAGCCCACGGTACGACAATGAGCAGTTCTTC. It encodes CASSPRYDNEQFF. The chain employs TRBV19 and TRBJ2-1; D not certain. Trimming took 6 bases from V and 5 from J, leaving 11 bases between them. This CDR3 has 13 residues. The germline CDR1 and CDR2 sequences are LNHDA and SQIVND (reference sequence).

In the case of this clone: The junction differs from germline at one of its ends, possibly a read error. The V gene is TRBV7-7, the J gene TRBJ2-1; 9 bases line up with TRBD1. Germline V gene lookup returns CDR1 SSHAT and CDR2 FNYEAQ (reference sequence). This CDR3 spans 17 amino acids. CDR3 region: CASSPGTGSISYNEQFF. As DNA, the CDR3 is TGTGCTAGCAGCCCCGGGACAGGGTCGATCTCCTACAATGAGCAGTTCTTC.

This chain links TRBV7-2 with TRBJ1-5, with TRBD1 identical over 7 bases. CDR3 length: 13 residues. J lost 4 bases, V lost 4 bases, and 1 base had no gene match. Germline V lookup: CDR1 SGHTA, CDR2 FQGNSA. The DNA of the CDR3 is TGTGCCAGCAGCTGGGACAGTAATCAGCCCCAGCATTTT. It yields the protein CASSWDSNQPQHF.

The CDR3 sequence: CASSLGTGEETQYF. The CDR3 DNA reads as TGCGCCAGCAGCTTGGGGACAGGGGAGGAGACCCAGTACTTC. V gene TRBV5-1 combines with J gene TRBJ2-5, with 9 bases fitting TRBD1. V was pared by 0 bases and J by 5 bases, with 2 bases of the junction left unmatched. The germline V gene has CDR1 SGHRS and CDR2 YFSETQ. There are 14 residues in the CDR3.

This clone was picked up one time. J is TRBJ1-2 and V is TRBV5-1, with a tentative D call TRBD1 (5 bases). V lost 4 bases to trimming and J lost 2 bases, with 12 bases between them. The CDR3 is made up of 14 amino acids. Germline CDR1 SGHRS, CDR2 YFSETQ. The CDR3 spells CASSPSTVNYGYTF. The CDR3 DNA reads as TGCGCCAGCAGCCCCTCGACAGTAAACTATGGCTACACCTTC.